The rows below give T cell receptor beta chains drawn from one sample of a study of cytomegalovirus exposure and HLA in healthy donors. Here immunoSEQ multiplex PCR was the method, and the copy in TCRdb shows in-frame clones only, minus some. The table has 85,000 to 130,000 clones, 78% seen once; the top ten hold about 1.7%. The material sequenced was PBMCs. Every receptor here comes from a woman between 40 and 55 years old in good health and CMV-seronegative. Each CDR3 is given with its conserved first and last residue. Fields, in order: V gene, D gene, clone size, J gene, CDR3 DNA, CDR3 protein. The D gene is left open where the match is weak. Rows may omit the clone size; those that give it use once, few, many or a size class.

TRBV7-9,TRBD1,.,TRBJ2-3,TGTGCCAGCAGCTCACAGACAGGGGAGGTCACAGATACGCAGTATTTT,CASSSQTGEVTDTQYF
TRBV19,.,.,TRBJ1-1,TGTGCCAGTACTACGACAGGCCGAAACACTGAAGCTTTCTTT,CASTTTGRNTEAFF
TRBV5-8,.,.,TRBJ2-1,TGTGCCAGCAGCTGGATCGGAGGTAGCGTTAATGAGCAGTTCTTC,CASSWIGGSVNEQFF
TRBV28,TRBD2,.,TRBJ2-7,TGTGCCAGCGGTACTAGCGGGACCTACGAGCAGTACTTC,CASGTSGTYEQYF
TRBV9,TRBD2,.,TRBJ2-7,TGTGCCAGCAGCTCGCCAGCGGGAGTCTCCTACGAGCAGTACTTC,CASSSPAGVSYEQYF
TRBV7-6,.,.,TRBJ2-3,TGTGCCAGCAGCTACACTACGGGGTTAGATACGCAGTATTTT,CASSYTTGLDTQYF
TRBV7-2,.,few,TRBJ1-1,TGTGCCAGCAGCTACCACAGGGTGGGGCGGAACACTGAAGCTTTCTTT,CASSYHRVGRNTEAFF
TRBV5-6,.,.,TRBJ2-1,TGTGCCAGCCTGGAGTCTCGCAGGGGAAATTGGAATGAGCAGTTCTTC,CASLESRRGNWNEQFF
TRBV9,.,.,TRBJ1-4,TGTGCCAGCAGCGTAGGGGGGGGCAGGGAAAAACTGTTTTTT,CASSVGGGREKLFF
TRBV27,.,.,TRBJ1-1,TGTGCCAGCAGTATCTACTTGAACACTGAAGCTTTCTTT,CASSIYLNTEAFF
TRBV5-8,.,.,TRBJ1-5,TGTGCCAGCAGCGTGGCGACAGGTCAGCCCCAGCATTTT,CASSVATGQPQHF
TRBV5-7,.,.,TRBJ2-1,TGTGCCAGCAGCTTGGCCACTACACGACTCTCCTACAATGAGCAGTTCTTC,CASSLATTRLSYNEQFF
TRBV28,.,.,TRBJ1-1,TGTGCCAGCAGTGAGGGAAAAGCTTTCTTT,CASSEGKAFF
TRBV9,TRBD1,few,TRBJ1-1,TGTGCCAGCAGCGCCGCATCGACAGGGAGAGACACTGAAGCTTTCTTT,CASSAASTGRDTEAFF
TRBV6-6,.,.,TRBJ1-5,TGTGCCAGCAGGCGGGGGGCGTATGACGGGGAGCCCCAGCATTTT,CASRRGAYDGEPQHF
TRBV28,.,.,TRBJ2-7,TGTGCCAGCAGACGGCCGGGACAATTGTGGGAGCAGTACTTC,CASRRPGQLWEQYF
TRBV6-1,.,.,TRBJ2-7,TGTGCCAGCGCGGCGGCCTCCTACGAGCAGTACTTC,CASAAASYEQYF
TRBV15,TRBD2,.,TRBJ2-7,TGTGCCACTCGGGAGGATGCTTTCACTCACGAGCAGTACTTC,CATREDAFTHEQYF
TRBV2,.,few,TRBJ1-5,TGTGCCCCGGAGGGAAGGAGTTTTCAGCCCCAGCATTTT,CAPEGRSFQPQHF
TRBV10-2,.,.,TRBJ2-1,TGCGCCAGCAGAAGGGGGTCGGGGAATGAGCAGTTCTTC,CASRRGSGNEQFF
TRBV9,.,.,TRBJ1-3,TGTGCCAGCAGCGTAGAGTCGACTAGGGGTGGAAGCTCTGGAAACACCATATATTTT,CASSVESTRGGSSGNTIYF
TRBV6-6,.,.,TRBJ1-6,TGTGCCAGCAACTACAGGGTTCTCTCCGATAATTCACCCCTCCACTTT,CASNYRVLSDNSPLHF
TRBV27,.,.,TRBJ2-2,TGTGCCAACAGTTCCTCAGGGTCCACCGGGGAGCTGTTTTTT,CANSSSGSTGELFF
TRBV7-9,.,.,TRBJ1-2,TGTGCCAGCAGCGAAGCTGGGGGACAAGATCGTTATGGCTACACCTTC,CASSEAGGQDRYGYTF
TRBV5-4,TRBD2,few,TRBJ2-1,TGTGCCAGCAGCTTGAATGAGCGGGAACCCCCCATTTCCTACAATGAGCAGTTCTTC,CASSLNEREPPISYNEQFF
TRBV9,TRBD1,.,TRBJ2-2,TGTGCCAGCAGCGTAGGAGGGACAGTATTGGGCACCGGGGAGCTGTTTTTT,CASSVGGTVLGTGELFF
TRBV5-4,.,.,TRBJ2-1,TGTGCCAGCCGTCTGACGGAGAACAATGAGCAGTTCTTC,CASRLTENNEQFF
TRBV9,.,.,TRBJ2-7,TGTGCCAGCAGCTTTACCATCGGAGGGAGTACCTCCTACGAACAGTACTTC,CASSFTIGGSTSYEQYF
TRBV5-4,.,once,TRBJ2-5,TGTGCCAGCAGCTTGATGGGGAGCGGCCAAGAGACCCAGTACTTC,CASSLMGSGQETQYF
TRBV6-4,TRBD1,.,TRBJ1-2,TGTGCCAGCAGGGGCGGACAGGGGAGTTATGGCTACACCTTC,CASRGGQGSYGYTF
TRBV28,TRBD2,.,TRBJ2-1,TGTGCCAGCAGTTTACATAGCGGGAGGGCGAATGAGCAGTTCTTC,CASSLHSGRANEQFF
TRBV2,.,.,TRBJ2-7,TGTGCCAGCGGGGCTGTGGGGAAAGGCTCCTACGAGCAGTACTTC,CASGAVGKGSYEQYF
TRBV6-1,TRBD2,once,TRBJ2-7,TGTGCCAGCAGTGAAGCAAGACTAGCGGTTTACGAGCAGTACTTC,CASSEARLAVYEQYF
TRBV4-3,TRBD1,once,TRBJ1-2,TGCGCCAGCAGCCAAGCCGGGACAGGGGACGGCTACACCTTC,CASSQAGTGDGYTF
TRBV5-5,TRBD1,.,TRBJ1-1,TGTGCCAGCAGCCTCACAGGAGCGGGACAGGGTACGACTTTCTTT,CASSLTGAGQGTTFF
TRBV9,TRBD1,.,TRBJ2-3,TGTGCCAGCAGCAGGGGGCCCAGCACAGATACGCAGTATTTT,CASSRGPSTDTQYF
TRBV7-8,.,once,TRBJ2-3,TGTGCCAGCAGCTTCTCGAGCACAGATACGCAGTATTTT,CASSFSSTDTQYF
TRBV4-1,.,.,TRBJ2-7,TGCGCCAGCGGGGAGGGGGATTACGAGCAGTACTTC,CASGEGDYEQYF
TRBV28,.,.,TRBJ1-4,TGTGCCACCCTTACTTTAGCGGGGCCAACTAATGAAAAACTGTTTTTT,CATLTLAGPTNEKLFF
TRBV27,TRBD2,few,TRBJ2-1,TGTGCCAGCAGCAAACTAGCGGGAGGGTACAATGAGCAGTTCTTC,CASSKLAGGYNEQFF
TRBV5-1,TRBD1,.,TRBJ2-2,TGCGCCAGCAGCTTGGAGGGACAGGGGACCGGGGAGCTGTTTTTT,CASSLEGQGTGELFF
TRBV28,.,few,TRBJ1-2,TGTGCCAGCAGCTCTGAGGAAGGCTACACCTTC,CASSSEEGYTF
TRBV28,.,.,TRBJ1-2,TGTGCCAGCAGTTTCGAAAGTATGGCCAAGGAGGCAGGCTACACCTTC,CASSFESMAKEAGYTF
TRBV7-9,.,.,TRBJ1-5,TGTGCCAGCAGCGACTCAACGGGGGGCCCCGGCCAGCCCCAGCATTTT,CASSDSTGGPGQPQHF
TRBV6-5,TRBD1,.,TRBJ2-5,TGTGCCAGCAGTTGGGACAGGGGGGAGACCCAGTACTTC,CASSWDRGETQYF
TRBV7-9,.,few,TRBJ1-3,TGTGCCAGCAGCTTACTCAGGTACTCTGGAAACACCATATATTTT,CASSLLRYSGNTIYF
TRBV18,TRBD1,.,TRBJ2-7,TGTGCCAGCTCACCCGGACAGGGAGATTATTACGAGCAGTACTTC,CASSPGQGDYYEQYF
TRBV6-1,TRBD1,.,TRBJ2-7,TGTGCCAGCAGGAGGGCGACAGGGGCAAGTAACGAGCAGTACTTC,CASRRATGASNEQYF
TRBV27,TRBD1,.,TRBJ2-7,TGTGCCAGCAGTTTACTACCGACAGGGGCAAACGAGCAGTACTTC,CASSLLPTGANEQYF
TRBV7-3,.,.,TRBJ2-1,TGTGCCAGCAGCTCCCAGGGGAGGGGCACCTACAATGAGCAGTTCTTC,CASSSQGRGTYNEQFF
TRBV7-2,TRBD1,few,TRBJ2-5,TGTGCCAGCAGGGATCGAATAGACAGGGGGCGAGAGACCCAGTACTTC,CASRDRIDRGRETQYF
TRBV27,.,.,TRBJ2-7,TGTGCCAGCAGTTACTACCGGGAGAGCCACGAGCAGTACTTC,CASSYYRESHEQYF
TRBV5-6,TRBD1,.,TRBJ2-7,TGTGCCAGCAGCTTGAGGGGGCTGCGTGAGCAGTACTTC,CASSLRGLREQYF